The rows below give T cell receptor beta chains drawn from one sample of a study of cytomegalovirus exposure and HLA in healthy donors. TCRdb keeps only in-frame clones here, not all; method: immunoSEQ multiplex PCR. Seen here are 240,000 or so clones, 82% observed once, and the top ten hold over 5%. The specimen sequenced was PBMCs. The receptors were gathered from a woman aged 40 to 50 in good health and CMV-seropositive. The CDR3 runs from the conserved cysteine through the conserved F or W. D genes are given only for firm matches. Expanded clones are given a class, and other clones once, few, many or no size at all.

D gene	V gene	clone size	J gene	CDR3 protein	CDR3 DNA
TRBD2	TRBV19	once	TRBJ2-1	CASSMSSGDTYNEQFF	TGTGCCAGTAGTATGAGTAGCGGGGATACCTACAATGAGCAGTTCTTC
TRBD2	TRBV11-1	-	TRBJ2-1	CASSPLAVGANEQFF	TGTGCCAGCAGCCCCCTAGCGGTAGGAGCCAATGAGCAGTTCTTC
TRBD2	TRBV19	-	TRBJ2-7	CASSPSQTSGSYEQYF	TGTGCCAGTAGTCCTAGCCAGACTAGCGGTTCCTACGAGCAGTACTTC
-	TRBV9	-	TRBJ2-1	CASSVVLADGHEQFF	TGTGCCAGCAGCGTAGTGTTAGCCGACGGCCATGAGCAGTTCTTC
TRBD1	TRBV30	-	TRBJ1-3	CAWSVGDRDPSGNTIYF	TGTGCCTGGAGTGTAGGGGACAGGGACCCCTCTGGAAACACCATATATTTT
-	TRBV4-3	-	TRBJ2-3	CASSQRVGTDTQYF	TGCGCCAGCAGCCAGAGGGTCGGGACAGATACGCAGTATTTT
TRBD2	TRBV9	-	TRBJ2-5	CASSLSGRARETQYF	TGTGCCAGCAGCCTTAGCGGGAGGGCCCGAGAGACCCAGTACTTC
TRBD2	TRBV6-7	few	TRBJ2-3	CASSYWGTSGGVTDTQYF	TGTGCCAGCAGTTACTGGGGGACTAGCGGGGGAGTCACAGATACGCAGTATTTT
-	TRBV6-6	few	TRBJ2-7	CASSYSSREGRYEQYF	TGTGCCAGCAGTTACTCATCGAGGGAAGGTCGGTACGAGCAGTACTTC
TRBD2	TRBV30	-	TRBJ2-1	CAWSVPISLAARGFF	TGTGCCTGGAGCGTTCCGATATCACTAGCGGCCCGAGGGTTCTTC
TRBD1	TRBV30	-	TRBJ1-1	CAWRSDRATEAFF	TGTGCCTGGAGGTCCGACAGGGCTACTGAAGCTTTCTTT
-	TRBV18	-	TRBJ1-5	CASSPGQINQPQHF	TGTGCCAGCTCACCGGGCCAGATCAATCAGCCCCAGCATTTT
TRBD2	TRBV11-3	-	TRBJ2-1	CASIDPLAPNNEQFF	TGTGCCAGCATCGATCCACTAGCGCCTAACAATGAGCAGTTCTTC
-	TRBV5-4	-	TRBJ2-3	CASSFRSTDTQYF	TGTGCCAGCAGCTTTAGGAGTACAGATACGCAGTATTTT
TRBD1	TRBV2	-	TRBJ2-7	CASSAGRGQYEQYF	TGTGCCAGCAGTGCCGGCAGGGGGCAATACGAGCAGTACTTC
-	TRBV6-1	-	TRBJ2-6	CASSEQSGRANVLTF	TGTGCCAGCAGTGAACAATCGGGTAGGGCCAACGTCCTGACTTTC
-	TRBV7-3	-	TRBJ1-1	CASSSRAATEAFF	TGTGCCAGCAGTTCGCGGGCAGCCACTGAAGCTTTCTTT
TRBD2	TRBV11-2	-	TRBJ2-7	CASSRRGGESRLYF	TGTGCCAGCAGCCGTCGCGGGGGTGAGTCGAGGCTGTACTTC
TRBD1	TRBV5-4	-	TRBJ2-2	CASSMAGTGSTGELFF	TGTGCCAGCAGCATGGCCGGGACAGGATCGACCGGGGAGCTGTTTTTT
-	TRBV18	once	TRBJ1-6	CASSPLTRGDSPLHF	TGTGCCAGCTCACCACTGACACGGGGGGATTCACCCCTCCACTTT
TRBD2	TRBV27	-	TRBJ2-1	CASSARLAGGTSEQFF	TGTGCCAGCAGTGCTCGACTAGCGGGGGGGACTAGCGAGCAGTTCTTC
TRBD2	TRBV6-5	-	TRBJ2-1	CASGGGTDYNEQFF	TGTGCCAGCGGGGGGGGGACGGACTACAATGAGCAGTTCTTC
-	TRBV19	few	TRBJ1-3	CASNSGSSGNTIYF	TGTGCCAGTAATAGCGGGAGCTCTGGAAACACCATATATTTT
-	TRBV7-2	-	TRBJ1-6	CASSLQPGRAYNSPLHF	TGTGCCAGCAGCCTCCAACCTGGCAGGGCCTATAATTCACCCCTCCACTTT
-	TRBV6-1	-	TRBJ2-7	CASGVGHRGADEQYF	TGTGCCAGCGGGGTCGGACATCGGGGGGCTGACGAGCAGTACTTC
-	TRBV6-1	-	TRBJ1-1	CASTYNALEAFF	TGTGCCAGCACCTATAACGCCCTCGAAGCTTTCTTT
TRBD1	TRBV27	-	TRBJ2-7	CASSGQGKLQQYF	TGTGCCAGCAGCGGACAGGGCAAACTCCAGCAGTACTTC
-	TRBV9	-	TRBJ1-2	CASSSRNGYTF	TGTGCCAGCAGCTCCAGAAACGGCTACACCTTC
TRBD1	TRBV7-3	-	TRBJ2-5	CASSLTGTGSETQYF	TGTGCCAGCAGCTTAACCGGGACAGGGTCAGAGACCCAGTACTTC
-	TRBV7-2	-	TRBJ1-2	CASSFDRTRGYTF	TGTGCCAGCAGCTTCGACAGGACTCGTGGCTACACCTTC
-	TRBV19	-	TRBJ1-4	CASSNGGPNEKLFF	TGTGCCAGTAGTAACGGGGGGCCAAATGAAAAACTGTTTTTT
TRBD2	TRBV4-3	-	TRBJ2-7	CASSQSSGLSYEQYF	TGCGCCAGCAGCCAATCTAGCGGGCTCAGTTACGAGCAGTACTTC
-	TRBV19	-	TRBJ2-6	CASSDSPGANVLTF	TGTGCCAGTTCGGACTCCCCTGGGGCCAACGTCCTGACTTTC
-	TRBV7-2	-	TRBJ1-3	CASSSRGSTGNTIYF	TGTGCCAGCAGCAGTAGGGGCTCCACTGGAAACACCATATATTTT
TRBD2	TRBV5-1	-	TRBJ2-7	CASSLDSGGQSYEQYF	TGCGCCAGCAGCTTGGATAGCGGGGGGCAATCCTACGAGCAGTACTTC
-	TRBV7-9	few	TRBJ1-1	CASSSPLGGTEAFF	TGTGCCAGCAGCTCACCTTTGGGGGGTACTGAAGCTTTCTTT
-	TRBV2	-	TRBJ2-2	CASHIRRESGELFF	TGTGCCAGCCACATTCGTCGGGAATCCGGGGAGCTGTTTTTT
-	TRBV6-5	-	TRBJ2-7	CASSYQEGASSYEQYF	TGTGCCAGCAGTTACCAGGAGGGGGCTTCATCCTACGAGCAGTACTTC
TRBD1	TRBV7-2	-	TRBJ2-7	CASSSGQVSSYEQYF	TGTGCCAGCAGCTCCGGACAGGTGAGCTCCTACGAGCAGTACTTC